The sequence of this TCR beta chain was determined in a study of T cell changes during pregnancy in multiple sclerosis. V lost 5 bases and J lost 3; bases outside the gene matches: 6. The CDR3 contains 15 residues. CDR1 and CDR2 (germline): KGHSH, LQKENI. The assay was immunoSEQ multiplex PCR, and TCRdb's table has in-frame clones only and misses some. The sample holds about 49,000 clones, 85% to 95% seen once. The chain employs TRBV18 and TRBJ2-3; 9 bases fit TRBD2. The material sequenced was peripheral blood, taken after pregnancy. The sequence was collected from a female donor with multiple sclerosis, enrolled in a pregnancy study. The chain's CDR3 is CASSTDLAGTDTQYF. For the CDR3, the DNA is TGTGCCAGCTCAACCGATCTAGCGGGGACAGATACGCAGTATTTT.